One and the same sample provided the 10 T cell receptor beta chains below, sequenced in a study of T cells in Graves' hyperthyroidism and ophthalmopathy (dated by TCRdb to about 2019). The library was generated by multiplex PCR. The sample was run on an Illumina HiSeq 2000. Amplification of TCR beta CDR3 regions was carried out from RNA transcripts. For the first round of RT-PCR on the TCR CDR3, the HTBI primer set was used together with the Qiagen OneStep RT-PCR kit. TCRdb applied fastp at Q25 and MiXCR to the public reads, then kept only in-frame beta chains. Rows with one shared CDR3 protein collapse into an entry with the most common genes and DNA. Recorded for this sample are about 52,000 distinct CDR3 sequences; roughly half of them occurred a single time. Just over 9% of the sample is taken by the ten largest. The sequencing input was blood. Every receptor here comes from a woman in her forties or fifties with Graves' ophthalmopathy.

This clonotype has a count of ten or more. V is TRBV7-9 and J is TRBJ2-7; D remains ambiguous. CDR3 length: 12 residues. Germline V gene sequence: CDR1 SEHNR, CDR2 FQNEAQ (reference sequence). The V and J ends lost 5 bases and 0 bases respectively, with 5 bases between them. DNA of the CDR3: TGTGCCAGCAGCCCTAGCTCCTACGAGCAGTACTTC. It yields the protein CASSPSSYEQYF.

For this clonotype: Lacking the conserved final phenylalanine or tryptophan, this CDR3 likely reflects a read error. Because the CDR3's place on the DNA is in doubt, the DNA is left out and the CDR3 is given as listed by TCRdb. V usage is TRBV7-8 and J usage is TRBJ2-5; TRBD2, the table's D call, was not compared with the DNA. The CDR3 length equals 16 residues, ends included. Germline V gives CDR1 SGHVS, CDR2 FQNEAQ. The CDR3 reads CASSSGLLAAQETLYL.

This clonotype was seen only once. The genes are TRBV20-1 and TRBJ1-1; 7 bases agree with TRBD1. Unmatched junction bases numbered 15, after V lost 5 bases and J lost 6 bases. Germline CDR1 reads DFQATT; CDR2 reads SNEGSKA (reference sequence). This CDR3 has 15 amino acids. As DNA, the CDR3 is TGCAGTGCTGGAGTCCGGGACAGACCAATCTCTGAAGCTTTCTTT. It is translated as CSAGVRDRPISEAFF.

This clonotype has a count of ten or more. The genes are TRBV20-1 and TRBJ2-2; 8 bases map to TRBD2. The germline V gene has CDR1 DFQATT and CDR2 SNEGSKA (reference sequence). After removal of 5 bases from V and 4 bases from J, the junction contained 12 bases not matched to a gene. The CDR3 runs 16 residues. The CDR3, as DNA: TGCAGTGCTCCGGGGGGGACCCGAAGGAGCACCGGGGAGCTGTTTTTT. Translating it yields CSAPGGTRRSTGELFF.

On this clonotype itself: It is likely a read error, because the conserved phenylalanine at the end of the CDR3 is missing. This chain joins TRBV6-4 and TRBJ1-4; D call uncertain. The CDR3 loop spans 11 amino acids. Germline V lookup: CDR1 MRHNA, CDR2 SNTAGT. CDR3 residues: CASSVNEELFL. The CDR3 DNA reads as TGTGCCAGCAGTGTGAATGAAGAACTGTTTTTA.

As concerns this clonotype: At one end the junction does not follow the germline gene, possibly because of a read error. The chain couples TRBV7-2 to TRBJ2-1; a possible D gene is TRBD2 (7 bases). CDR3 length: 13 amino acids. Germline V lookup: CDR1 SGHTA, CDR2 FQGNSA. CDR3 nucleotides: TGTGTCAGCAGCCTCCACAGGGAGGGTGAGCAGTTCTTC. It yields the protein CVSSLHREGEQFF.

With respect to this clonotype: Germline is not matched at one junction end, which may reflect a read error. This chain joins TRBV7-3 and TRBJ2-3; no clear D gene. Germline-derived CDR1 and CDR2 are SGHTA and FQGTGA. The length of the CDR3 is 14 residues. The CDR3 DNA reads TGTGCCAGCAGCCTAACAGTGACGCCAGATACGCAGTATTTT. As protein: CASSLTVTPDTQYF. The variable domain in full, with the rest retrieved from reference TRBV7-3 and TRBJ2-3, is GAGVSQTPSNKVTEKGKYVELRCDPISGHTALYWYRQSLGQGPEFLIYFQGTGAADDSGLPNDRFFAVRPEGSVSTLKIQRTERGDSAVYLCASSLTVTPDTQYFGPGTRLTVL.

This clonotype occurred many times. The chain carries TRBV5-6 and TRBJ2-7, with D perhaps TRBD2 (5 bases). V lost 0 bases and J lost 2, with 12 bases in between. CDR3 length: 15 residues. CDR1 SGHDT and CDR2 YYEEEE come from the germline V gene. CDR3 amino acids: CASSLGGSHPYEQYF. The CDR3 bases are TGTGCCAGCAGCTTGGGAGGGTCCCATCCCTACGAGCAGTACTTC.

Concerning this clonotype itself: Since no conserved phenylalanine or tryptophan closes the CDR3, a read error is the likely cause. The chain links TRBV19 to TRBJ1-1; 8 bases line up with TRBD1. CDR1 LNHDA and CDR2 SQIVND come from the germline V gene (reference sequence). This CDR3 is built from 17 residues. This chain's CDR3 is CASSTHFDRGENTEAFC. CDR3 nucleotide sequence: TGTGCCAGTAGTACACACTTCGACAGGGGTGAGAACACTGAGGCTTTCTGT.

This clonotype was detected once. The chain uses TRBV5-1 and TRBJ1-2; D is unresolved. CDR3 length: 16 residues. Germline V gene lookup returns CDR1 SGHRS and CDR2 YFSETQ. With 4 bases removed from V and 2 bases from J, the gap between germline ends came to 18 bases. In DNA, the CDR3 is TGCGCCAGCAGCATCCAACAGCGTGGCGGGAACTATGGCTACACCTTC. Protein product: CASSIQQRGGNYGYTF.